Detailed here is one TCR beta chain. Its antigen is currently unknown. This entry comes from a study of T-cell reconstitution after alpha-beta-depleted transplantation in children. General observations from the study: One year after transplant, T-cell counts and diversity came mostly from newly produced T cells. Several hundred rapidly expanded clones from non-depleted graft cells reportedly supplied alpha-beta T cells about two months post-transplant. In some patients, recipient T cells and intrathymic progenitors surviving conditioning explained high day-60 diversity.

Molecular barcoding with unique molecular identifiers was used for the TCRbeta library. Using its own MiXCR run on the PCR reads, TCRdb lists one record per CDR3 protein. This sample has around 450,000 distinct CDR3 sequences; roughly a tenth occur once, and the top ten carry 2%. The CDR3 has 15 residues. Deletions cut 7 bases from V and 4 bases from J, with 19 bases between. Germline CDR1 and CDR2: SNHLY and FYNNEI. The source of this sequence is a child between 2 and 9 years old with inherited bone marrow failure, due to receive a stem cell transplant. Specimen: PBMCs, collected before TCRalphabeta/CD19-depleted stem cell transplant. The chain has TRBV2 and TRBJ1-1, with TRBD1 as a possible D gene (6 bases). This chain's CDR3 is CASISYLGGGTEAFF. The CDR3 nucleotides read TGTGCCAGCATTTCATACTTGGGGGGCGGCACTGAAGCTTTCTTT.